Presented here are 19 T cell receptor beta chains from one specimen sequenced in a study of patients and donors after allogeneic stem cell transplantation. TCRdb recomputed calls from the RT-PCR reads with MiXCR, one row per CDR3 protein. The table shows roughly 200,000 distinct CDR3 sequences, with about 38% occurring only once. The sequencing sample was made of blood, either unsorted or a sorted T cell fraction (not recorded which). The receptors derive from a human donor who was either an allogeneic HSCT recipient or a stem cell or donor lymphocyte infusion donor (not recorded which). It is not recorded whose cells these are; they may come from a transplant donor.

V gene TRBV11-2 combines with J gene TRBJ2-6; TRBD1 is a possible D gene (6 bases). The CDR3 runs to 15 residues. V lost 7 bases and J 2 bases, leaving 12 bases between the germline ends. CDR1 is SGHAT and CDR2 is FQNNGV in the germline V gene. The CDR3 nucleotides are TGTGCCAGCAAGCAGGCAGGGGCTGGGGCCAACGTCCTGACTTTC. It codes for CASKQAGAGANVLTF.

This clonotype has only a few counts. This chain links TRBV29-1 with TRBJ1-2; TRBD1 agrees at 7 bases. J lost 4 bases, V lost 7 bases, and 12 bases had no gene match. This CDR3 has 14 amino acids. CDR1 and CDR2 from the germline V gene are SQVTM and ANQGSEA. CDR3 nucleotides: TGCAGCGCCAACCTAGGACAGGCGGCCTATGGCTACACCTTC. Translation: CSANLGQAAYGYTF.

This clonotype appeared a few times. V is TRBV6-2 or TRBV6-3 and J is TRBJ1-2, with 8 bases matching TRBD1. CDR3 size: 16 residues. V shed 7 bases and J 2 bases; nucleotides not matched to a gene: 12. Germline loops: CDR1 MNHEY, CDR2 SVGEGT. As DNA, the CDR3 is TGTGCCAGCACCTCTCGCCCGGACAGGGCCAACTATGGCTACACCTTC. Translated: CASTSRPDRANYGYTF.

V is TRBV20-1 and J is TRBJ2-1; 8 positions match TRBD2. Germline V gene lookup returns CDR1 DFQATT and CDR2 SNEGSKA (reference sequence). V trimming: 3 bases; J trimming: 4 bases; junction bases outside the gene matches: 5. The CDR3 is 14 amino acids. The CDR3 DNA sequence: TGCAGTGCTAGCGGCGAGCGGGGGTACAATGAGCAGTTCTTC. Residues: CSASGERGYNEQFF.

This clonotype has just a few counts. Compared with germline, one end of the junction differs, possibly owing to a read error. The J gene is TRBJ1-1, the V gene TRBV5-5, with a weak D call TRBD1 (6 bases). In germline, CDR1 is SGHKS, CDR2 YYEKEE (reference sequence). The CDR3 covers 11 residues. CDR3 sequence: CASSLEDRERF. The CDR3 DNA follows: TGTGCCAGCAGCTTGGAGGACAGAGAACGGTTT.

The CDR3 loop is CASSLQMTGGEGKLFF. The DNA for the CDR3 is TGTGCCAGCAGTTTGCAAATGACAGGGGGCGAGGGAAAACTGTTTTTT. The rearrangement uses TRBV27 and TRBJ1-4, with 10 bases lining up with TRBD1. The V gene end was trimmed by 3 bases and the J gene end by 10 bases; junction bases not matched to a gene: 11. CDR1 is MNHEY, CDR2 SMNVEV, per germline (reference sequence). This CDR3 is 16 amino acids long. The whole variable domain, remainder taken from reference TRBV27 and TRBJ1-4, is EAQVTQNPRYLITVTGKKLTVTCSQNMNHEYMSWYRQDPGLGLRQIYYSMNVEVTDKGDVPEGYKVSRKEKRNFPLILESPSPNQTSLYFCASSLQMTGGEGKLFFGSGTQLSVL.

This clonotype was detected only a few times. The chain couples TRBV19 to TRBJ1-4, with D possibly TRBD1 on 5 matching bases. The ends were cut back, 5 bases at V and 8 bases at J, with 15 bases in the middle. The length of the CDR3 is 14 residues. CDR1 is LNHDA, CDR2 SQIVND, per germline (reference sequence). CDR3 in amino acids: CASSPGGAKEKLFF. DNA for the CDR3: TGTGCCAGTAGTCCTGGTGGGGCGAAGGAAAAACTGTTTTTT.

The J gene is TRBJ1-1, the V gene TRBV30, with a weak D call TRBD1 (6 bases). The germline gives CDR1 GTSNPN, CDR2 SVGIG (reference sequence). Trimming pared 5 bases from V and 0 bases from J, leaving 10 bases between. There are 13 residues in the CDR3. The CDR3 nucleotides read TGTGCCTGGGGAGACAGGCTGAACACTGAAGCTTTCTTT. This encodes CAWGDRLNTEAFF. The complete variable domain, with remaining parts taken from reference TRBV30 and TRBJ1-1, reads SQTIHQWPATLVQPVGSPLSLECTVEGTSNPNLYWYRQAAGRGLQLLFYSVGIGQISSEVPQNLSASRPQDRQFILSSKKLLLSDSGFYLCAWGDRLNTEAFFGQGTRLTVV.

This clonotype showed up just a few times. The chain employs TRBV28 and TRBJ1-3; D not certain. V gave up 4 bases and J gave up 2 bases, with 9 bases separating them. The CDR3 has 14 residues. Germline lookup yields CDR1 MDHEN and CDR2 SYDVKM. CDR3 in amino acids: CASSSPITGNTIYF. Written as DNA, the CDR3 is TGTGCCAGCAGTTCTCCAATAACTGGAAACACCATATATTTT.

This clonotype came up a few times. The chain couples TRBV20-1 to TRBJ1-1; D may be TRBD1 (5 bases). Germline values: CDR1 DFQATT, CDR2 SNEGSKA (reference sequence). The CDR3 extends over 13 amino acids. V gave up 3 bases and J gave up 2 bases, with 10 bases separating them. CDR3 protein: CSASLGVNTEAFF. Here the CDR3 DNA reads TGCAGTGCTAGTCTGGGGGTTAACACTGAAGCTTTCTTT.

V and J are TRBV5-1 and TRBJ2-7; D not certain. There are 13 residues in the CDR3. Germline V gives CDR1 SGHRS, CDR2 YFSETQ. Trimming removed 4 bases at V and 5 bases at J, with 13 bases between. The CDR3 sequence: CASSIIKTDEQYF. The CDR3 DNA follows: TGCGCCAGCAGCATAATAAAAACGGACGAGCAGTACTTC.

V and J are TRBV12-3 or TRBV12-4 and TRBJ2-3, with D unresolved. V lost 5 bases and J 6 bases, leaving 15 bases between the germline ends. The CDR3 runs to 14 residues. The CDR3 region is CASSPNGRGDTQYF. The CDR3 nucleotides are TGTGCCAGCAGTCCTAATGGACGAGGCGATACGCAGTATTTT.

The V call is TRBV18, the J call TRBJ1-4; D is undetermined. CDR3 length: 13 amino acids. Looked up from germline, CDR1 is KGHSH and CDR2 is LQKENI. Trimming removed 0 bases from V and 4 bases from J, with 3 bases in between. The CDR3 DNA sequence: TGTGCCAGCTCACCACCGAATAATGAAAAACTGTTTTTT. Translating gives CASSPPNNEKLFF.

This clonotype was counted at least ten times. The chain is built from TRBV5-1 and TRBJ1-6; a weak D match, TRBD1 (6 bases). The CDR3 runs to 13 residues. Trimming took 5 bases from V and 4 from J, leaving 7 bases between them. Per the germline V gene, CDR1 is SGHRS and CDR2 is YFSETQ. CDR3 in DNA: TGCGCCAGCAGGGGGGCTTATAATTCACCCCTCCACTTT. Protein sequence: CASRGAYNSPLHF.

This chain's CDR3 is CATQKGPGYTF. In DNA, the CDR3 is TGTGCCACCCAGAAAGGACCGGGCTACACCTTC. J is TRBJ1-2 and V is TRBV7-9; D is unresolved. V shed 10 bases and J shed 8 bases, with 14 bases lying between them. In germline, CDR1 is SEHNR, CDR2 FQNEAQ (reference sequence). The CDR3 runs 11 residues.

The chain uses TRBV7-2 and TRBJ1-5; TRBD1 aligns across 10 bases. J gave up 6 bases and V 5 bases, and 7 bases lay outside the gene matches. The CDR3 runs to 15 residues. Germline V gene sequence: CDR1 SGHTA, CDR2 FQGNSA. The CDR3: CASSRDRGSGQPQHF. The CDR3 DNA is TGTGCCAGCAGCCGGGACAGGGGCTCGGGTCAGCCCCAGCATTTT. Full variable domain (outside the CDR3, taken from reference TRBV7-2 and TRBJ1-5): GAGVSQSPSNKVTEKGKDVELRCDPISGHTALYWYRQSLGQGLEFLIYFQGNSAPDKSGLPSDRFSAERTGGSVSTLTIQRTQQEDSAVYLCASSRDRGSGQPQHFGDGTRLSIL.

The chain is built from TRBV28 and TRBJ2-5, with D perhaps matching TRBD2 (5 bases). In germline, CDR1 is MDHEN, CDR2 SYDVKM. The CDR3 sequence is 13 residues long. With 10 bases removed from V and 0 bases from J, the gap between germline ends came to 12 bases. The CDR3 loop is CAIMRGYQETQYF. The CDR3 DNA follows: TGTGCCATAATGAGAGGGTACCAAGAGACCCAGTACTTC. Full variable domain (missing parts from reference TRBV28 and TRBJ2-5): DVKVTQSSRYLVKRTGEKVFLECVQDMDHENMFWYRQDPGLGLRLIYFSYDVKMKEKGDIPEGYSVSREKKERFSLILESASTNQTSMYLCAIMRGYQETQYFGPGTRLLVL.

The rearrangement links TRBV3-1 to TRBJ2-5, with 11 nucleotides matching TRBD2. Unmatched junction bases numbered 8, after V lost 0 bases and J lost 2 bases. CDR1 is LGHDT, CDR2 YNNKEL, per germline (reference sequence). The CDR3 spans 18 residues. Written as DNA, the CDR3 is TGTGCCAGCAGCCAAGATCCGAGACTAGCGGGGTCTCAAGAGACCCAGTACTTC. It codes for CASSQDPRLAGSQETQYF.

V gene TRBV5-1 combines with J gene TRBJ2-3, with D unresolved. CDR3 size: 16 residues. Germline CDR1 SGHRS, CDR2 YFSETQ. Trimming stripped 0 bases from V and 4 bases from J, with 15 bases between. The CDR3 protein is CASSLEGPTRADTQYF. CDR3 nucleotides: TGCGCCAGCAGCTTGGAGGGCCCCACAAGGGCAGATACGCAGTATTTT.